Listed below are T cell receptor beta chains from one sample, sequenced in a study of T-cell reconstitution after alpha-beta-depleted transplantation in children. Each CDR3 protein gets one entry after TCRdb re-called the PCR reads with MiXCR. Here the sample spans a few hundred thousand distinct CDR3 sequences, 10% being singletons. The material sequenced was PBMCs from the stem cell graft donor, taken from the stem cell graft. Receptors originate from a human donor who donated a stem cell graft to a child with acute lymphoblastic leukemia. The conserved cysteine and the conserved F or W are not part of the CDR3 here. Fields, in order: CDR3 protein, V gene.

CDR3aa: ASSLASMRAGGETQY
v_gene: TRBV4-3

CDR3aa: ATSRGAVKYTEAF
v_gene: TRBV15

CDR3aa: ASSQNPRGEQY
v_gene: TRBV4-1

CDR3aa: ASSSVEADLSTDTQY
v_gene: TRBV5-1

CDR3aa: SARPGETQY
v_gene: TRBV20-1

CDR3aa: ASSLVFTGLAGVNEQF
v_gene: TRBV11-1

CDR3aa: ASSLLAGGRTDTQY
v_gene: TRBV4-1

CDR3aa: ASSFRVNEQF
v_gene: TRBV7-8

CDR3aa: ASSPPGIPNTEAF
v_gene: TRBV28

CDR3aa: ASSEPGGGEYNEQF
v_gene: TRBV25-1

CDR3aa: ASSDSGGYNEQF
v_gene: TRBV6-4

CDR3aa: ASYGLEGTLINEQF
v_gene: TRBV12-3/TRBV12-4

CDR3aa: ASSMGGPGHLPNEQF
v_gene: TRBV19

CDR3aa: ASSALAGVDYASSYEQY
v_gene: TRBV14

CDR3aa: ASSSGTRQETQY
v_gene: TRBV28

CDR3aa: ASSIPSGTSDTQY
v_gene: TRBV19